A single sample is the source of the 25 T cell receptor beta chains below, sequenced in a study of Graves' ophthalmopathy and Graves' hyperthyroidism. Amplification from RNA transcripts yielded the TCR beta CDR3 regions. The authors performed first-round RT-PCR with HTBI primers and then a second-round multiplex PCR. MiXCR was run by TCRdb on the multiplex PCR reads, yielding one entry per CDR3 protein. Counted here are hundreds of thousands of distinct CDR3 sequences, around 45% occurring once; the ten biggest clones make up about 45%. Sequenced input: peripheral blood. All receptors derive from an adult man with Graves' ophthalmopathy.

There are a few counts of this clonotype. The chain carries TRBV5-1 and TRBJ2-5; D is uncertain. V was trimmed by 0 bases and J by 1 base, leaving 13 bases between them. The CDR3 runs to 16 residues. The germline gives CDR1 SGHRS, CDR2 YFSETQ. The CDR3 region has the DNA TGCGCCAGCAGCTTGGCCTCTGGTGGTACCCAAGAGACCCAGTACTTC. Protein product: CASSLASGGTQETQYF.

This clonotype was seen just once. CDR3 protein: CSASPALGATEAFF. CDR3 DNA sequence: TGCAGTGCTAGTCCGGCCCTCGGGGCCACTGAAGCTTTCTTT. The J gene is TRBJ1-1, the V gene TRBV20-1; D possibly corresponds to TRBD1 (5 bases). Germline V gene lookup returns CDR1 DFQATT and CDR2 SNEGSKA (reference sequence). V lost 3 bases, J lost 4 bases, and 15 bases lay in between. This CDR3 contains 14 residues.

There are a few counts of this clonotype. The chain joins TRBV29-1 to TRBJ2-7, with TRBD2 matching over 13 bases. V dropped 4 bases and J dropped 3; count of bases not matched to a gene: 3. The CDR3 is 14 amino acids. Germline lookup yields CDR1 SQVTM and CDR2 ANQGSEA. The CDR3 loop reads CSVAGTSGIYEQYF. The CDR3 DNA reads as TGCAGCGTTGCCGGGACTAGCGGGATCTACGAGCAGTACTTC.

The chain couples TRBV11-2 to TRBJ1-2; D gene unclear. The CDR3 length is 15 residues. Per the germline V gene, CDR1 is SGHAT and CDR2 is FQNNGV. V shed 4 bases and J shed 4 bases, with 16 bases lying between them. CDR3 sequence (DNA): TGTGCCAGCAGCTCAGTGGTCGGGGTGGGCTATGGCTACACCTTC. Translating gives CASSSVVGVGYGYTF.

V and J are TRBV27 and TRBJ2-7; TRBD2 aligns across 9 bases. Trimming at V came to 8 bases and at J to 4 bases, leaving 9 bases not matched to a gene. Germline assignment: CDR1 MNHEY and CDR2 SMNVEV (reference sequence). The CDR3 length is 14 residues. The CDR3 reads CASGLAGVMYEQYF. In nucleotides, the CDR3 is TGTGCCAGCGGGTTAGCGGGAGTAATGTACGAGCAGTACTTC.

This clonotype occurred a few times. The chain links TRBV5-4 to TRBJ1-1; D gene unclear. V dropped 2 bases and J dropped 1 base, with 12 bases sitting between them. The CDR3 runs to 15 residues. Looked up from germline, CDR1 is SGHNT and CDR2 is YYREEE (reference sequence). The CDR3 sequence is CASSLKREWNTEAFF. The CDR3 bases are TGTGCCAGCAGCTTAAAGAGGGAGTGGAACACTGAAGCTTTCTTT.

Judged by abundance, this clonotype is medium-sized (0.01 to 0.1%). The chain uses TRBV10-3 and TRBJ2-7; D gene unclear. CDR1 is ENHRY, CDR2 SYGVKD, per germline. The CDR3 loop spans 13 amino acids. V was shortened by 7 bases and J by 7 bases, with 17 bases between the two germline ends. The CDR3: CAITETAGVEQYF. The CDR3 DNA reads TGTGCCATCACTGAAACAGCAGGTGTGGAGCAGTACTTC.

J is TRBJ2-7 and V is TRBV19; no clear D gene. Germline values: CDR1 LNHDA, CDR2 SQIVND (reference sequence). Trimming cost V 6 bases and J 3 bases, with 15 bases left between them. The CDR3 length is 14 residues. CDR3: CASRLNIGSYEQYF. The CDR3, as DNA: TGTGCCAGTAGGCTAAACATCGGAAGCTACGAGCAGTACTTC.

The chain links TRBV5-1 to TRBJ1-3; D is undetermined. Germline lookup yields CDR1 SGHRS and CDR2 YFSETQ. V was shortened by 0 bases and J by 7 bases, with 11 bases between the two germline ends. The CDR3 has 14 residues. The CDR3 DNA is TGCGCCAGCAGCTTGGTGGGGAGTGAGAACACCATATATTTT. This encodes CASSLVGSENTIYF.

About this clonotype itself: The germline gene is not matched at one end of the junction; a read error may be the cause. The rearrangement uses TRBV29-1 and TRBJ2-7; D uncertain. The CDR3 loop spans 11 amino acids. Germline-derived CDR1 and CDR2 are SQVTM and ANQGSEA. The CDR3 coding sequence is TGCAGCGTTGATTCCAGCTACGGGCAGTACTTC. This sequence encodes CSVDSSYGQYF.

This clonotype was detected only a few times. One end of the junction does not line up with germline, which may come from a read error. This chain connects TRBV7-9 to TRBJ2-5; 7 bases are a match to TRBD1. This CDR3 is 17 amino acids long. CDR1 and CDR2 from the germline V gene are SEHNR and FQNEAQ (reference sequence). DNA for the CDR3: TGTGCCAGCACCCTACCGGTACGGACAGGAACGAGAGAGGCCCAGTACTTC. It is translated as CASTLPVRTGTREAQYF.

In the case of this clonotype: Relative to the germline gene, one junction end is altered; a read error may explain this. This chain links TRBV10-3 with TRBJ2-6; 7 nucleotides match TRBD1. Germline CDR1 ENHRY, CDR2 SYGVKD. This CDR3 is built from 11 residues. CDR3 amino acids: CAIKGQDTEAF. In nucleotides, the CDR3 is TGTGCCATCAAAGGACAGGACACTGAAGCTTTC.

On this clonotype: Mismatch with germline at one junction end may stem from a read error. The chain combines TRBV7-3 with TRBJ2-7; D remains unclear. This CDR3 spans 12 amino acids. The germline V gene encodes CDR1 SGHTA and CDR2 FQGTGA. The DNA for the CDR3 is TGCGCCAGCAGCCATCCTTCCTACGAGCAGTACTTC. It yields the protein CASSHPSYEQYF.

The chain recombines TRBV13 with TRBJ2-7; D is possibly TRBD2 (6 bases). There are 15 residues in the CDR3. V lost 5 bases, J lost 0 bases, and 14 bases lay in between. CDR1 and CDR2 (germline): PRHDT, FYEKMQ (reference sequence). The CDR3 reads CASSAGLPSSYEQYF. Written as DNA, the CDR3 is TGTGCCAGCAGCGCGGGACTCCCAAGCTCCTACGAGCAGTACTTC.

CDR3 amino acids: CASSQGPPETQYF. In DNA form, the CDR3 reads TGTGCCAGCAGCCAAGGGCCACCCGAGACCCAGTACTTC. The chain carries TRBV3-1 and TRBJ2-5; no firm D call. This CDR3 spans 13 amino acids. Germline V gives CDR1 LGHDT, CDR2 YNNKEL (reference sequence). Trimming removed 1 base from V and 5 bases from J, with 8 bases in between.

The rearrangement uses TRBV7-9 and TRBJ2-2; D is ambiguous. CDR1 SEHNR and CDR2 FQNEAQ come from the germline V gene (reference sequence). The CDR3 contains 11 residues. V was shortened by 5 bases and J by 7 bases, with 5 bases between the two germline ends. Written as DNA, the CDR3 is TGTGCCAGCAGCAAGTACGGGGAGCTGTTTTTT. Protein sequence: CASSKYGELFF.

The rearrangement joins TRBV6-5 to TRBJ2-7; 8 bases are a match to TRBD2. The germline V gene has CDR1 MNHEY and CDR2 SVGAGI. J lost 2 bases, V lost 5 bases, and 5 bases had no gene match. This CDR3 contains 14 residues. The CDR3 DNA reads TGTGCCAGCAGTCACCGAGCGGGAGCCTACGAGCAGTACTTC. Translation: CASSHRAGAYEQYF.

This clonotype was detected a few times. The genes are TRBV12-3 or TRBV12-4 and TRBJ1-5; perhaps TRBD1 as D (6 bases). This CDR3 is 12 amino acids long. Trimming removed 10 bases at V and 4 bases at J, with 11 bases between. CDR3 residues: CAISRGNQPQHF. As DNA, the CDR3 is TGTGCCATCTCAAGGGGGAATCAGCCCCAGCATTTT.

J is TRBJ2-5 and V is TRBV11-2; 10 nucleotides align to TRBD2. The CDR3 is made up of 17 amino acids. V lost 1 base to trimming and J lost 4 bases; unmatched junction nucleotides: 9. The germline V gene encodes CDR1 SGHAT and CDR2 FQNNGV. Here the CDR3 reads CASSLVPGLAIRETQYF. CDR3 nucleotide sequence: TGTGCCAGCAGCTTAGTACCGGGACTAGCGATTCGAGAGACCCAGTACTTC.

The chain couples TRBV24-1 to TRBJ1-5; TRBD1 agrees at 7 bases. After removal of 2 bases from V and 7 bases from J, the junction contained 7 bases not matched to a gene. There are 15 residues in the CDR3. Germline CDR1 and CDR2: KGHDR and SFDVKD. CDR3 in DNA: TGTGCCACCAGTGATTCCGACAGGGCCGGGCAGCCCCAGCATTTT. It yields the protein CATSDSDRAGQPQHF.

This clonotype was seen repeatedly, ten times or more. The chain has TRBV29-1 and TRBJ1-2; the match to TRBD1 covers 8 bases. The CDR3 has 13 residues. Germline CDR1 reads SQVTM; CDR2 reads ANQGSEA. V dropped 6 bases and J dropped 4; count of bases not matched to a gene: 7. Here the CDR3 reads CSVGGQGLYGYTF. The CDR3 region has the DNA TGCAGCGTGGGCGGACAGGGCCTCTATGGCTACACCTTC.

This clonotype was observed a few times. The chain recombines TRBV24-1 with TRBJ2-2, with 7 positions matching TRBD1. CDR3 size: 16 residues. V gave up 0 bases and J gave up 0 bases; unmatched junction bases: 0. In germline, CDR1 is KGHDR, CDR2 SFDVKD. CDR3 DNA: TGTGCCACCAGTGATTTGGGGACAGCGAACACCGGGGAGCTGTTTTTT. Protein product: CATSDLGTANTGELFF.

The rearrangement joins TRBV2 to TRBJ1-5; D is unresolved. The CDR3 is 13 residues long. From germline, CDR1 is SNHLY and CDR2 FYNNEI. Trimming removed 6 bases from V and 4 bases from J, with 10 bases in between. CDR3 sequence (DNA): TGTGCCAGCAGCTTAAGTCTAAATCAGCCCCAGCATTTT. It translates to CASSLSLNQPQHF.

The chain combines TRBV10-3 with TRBJ1-1, with D possibly TRBD1 on 5 matching bases. CDR1 and CDR2 (germline): ENHRY, SYGVKD. The CDR3 loop spans 14 amino acids. V dropped 4 bases and J dropped 3 bases, with 12 bases sitting between them. CDR3: CAISGGRGDTEAFF. CDR3 sequence (DNA): TGTGCCATCAGTGGCGGGAGGGGAGACACTGAAGCTTTCTTT.

This clonotype was seen a handful of times. The rearrangement joins TRBV19 to TRBJ1-1; D unclear. CDR1 and CDR2 from the germline V gene are LNHDA and SQIVND (reference sequence). The CDR3 runs to 14 residues. With 3 bases removed from V and 1 base from J, the gap between germline ends came to 9 bases. This chain's CDR3 is CASSIGPGNTEAFF. The CDR3, as DNA: TGTGCCAGTAGTATTGGTCCAGGGAACACTGAAGCTTTCTTT.